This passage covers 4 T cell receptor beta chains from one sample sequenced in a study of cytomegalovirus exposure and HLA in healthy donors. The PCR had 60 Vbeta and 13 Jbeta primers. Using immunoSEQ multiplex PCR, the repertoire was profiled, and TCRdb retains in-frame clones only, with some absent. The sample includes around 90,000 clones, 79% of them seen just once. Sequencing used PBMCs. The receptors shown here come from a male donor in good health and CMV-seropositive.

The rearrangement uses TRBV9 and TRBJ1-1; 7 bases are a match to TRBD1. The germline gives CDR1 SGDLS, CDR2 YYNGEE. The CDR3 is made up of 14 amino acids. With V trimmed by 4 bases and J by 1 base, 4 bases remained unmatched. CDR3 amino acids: CASSPRQGNTEAFF. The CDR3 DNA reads TGTGCCAGCAGCCCTCGACAGGGGAACACTGAAGCTTTCTTT.

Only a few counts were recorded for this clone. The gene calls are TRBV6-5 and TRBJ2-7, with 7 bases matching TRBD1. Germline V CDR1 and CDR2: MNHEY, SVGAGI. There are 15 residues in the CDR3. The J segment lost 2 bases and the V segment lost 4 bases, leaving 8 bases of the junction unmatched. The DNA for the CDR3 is TGTGCCAGCAGTTCCTGGACAGGCTGGGCCTACGAGCAGTACTTC. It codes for CASSSWTGWAYEQYF.

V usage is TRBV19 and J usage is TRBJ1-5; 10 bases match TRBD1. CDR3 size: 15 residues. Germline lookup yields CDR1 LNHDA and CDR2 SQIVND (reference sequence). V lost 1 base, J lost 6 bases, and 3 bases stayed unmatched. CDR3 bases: TGTGCCAGTAGTATAGTGACAGGGGGCGGTCAGCCCCAGCATTTT. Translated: CASSIVTGGGQPQHF. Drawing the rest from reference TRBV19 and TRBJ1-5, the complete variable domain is DGGITQSPKYLFRKEGQNVTLSCEQNLNHDAMYWYRQDPGQGLRLIYYSQIVNDFQKGDIAEGYSVSREKKESFPLTVTSAQKNPTAFYLCASSIVTGGGQPQHFGDGTRLSIL.

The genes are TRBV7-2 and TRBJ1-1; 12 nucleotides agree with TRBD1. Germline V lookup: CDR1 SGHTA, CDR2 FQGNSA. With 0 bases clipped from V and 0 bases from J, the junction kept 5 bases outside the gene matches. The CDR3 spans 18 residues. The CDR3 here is CASSLAHGTGGLNTEAFF. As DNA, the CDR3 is TGTGCCAGCAGCTTAGCGCACGGGACAGGGGGCCTGAACACTGAAGCTTTCTTT.